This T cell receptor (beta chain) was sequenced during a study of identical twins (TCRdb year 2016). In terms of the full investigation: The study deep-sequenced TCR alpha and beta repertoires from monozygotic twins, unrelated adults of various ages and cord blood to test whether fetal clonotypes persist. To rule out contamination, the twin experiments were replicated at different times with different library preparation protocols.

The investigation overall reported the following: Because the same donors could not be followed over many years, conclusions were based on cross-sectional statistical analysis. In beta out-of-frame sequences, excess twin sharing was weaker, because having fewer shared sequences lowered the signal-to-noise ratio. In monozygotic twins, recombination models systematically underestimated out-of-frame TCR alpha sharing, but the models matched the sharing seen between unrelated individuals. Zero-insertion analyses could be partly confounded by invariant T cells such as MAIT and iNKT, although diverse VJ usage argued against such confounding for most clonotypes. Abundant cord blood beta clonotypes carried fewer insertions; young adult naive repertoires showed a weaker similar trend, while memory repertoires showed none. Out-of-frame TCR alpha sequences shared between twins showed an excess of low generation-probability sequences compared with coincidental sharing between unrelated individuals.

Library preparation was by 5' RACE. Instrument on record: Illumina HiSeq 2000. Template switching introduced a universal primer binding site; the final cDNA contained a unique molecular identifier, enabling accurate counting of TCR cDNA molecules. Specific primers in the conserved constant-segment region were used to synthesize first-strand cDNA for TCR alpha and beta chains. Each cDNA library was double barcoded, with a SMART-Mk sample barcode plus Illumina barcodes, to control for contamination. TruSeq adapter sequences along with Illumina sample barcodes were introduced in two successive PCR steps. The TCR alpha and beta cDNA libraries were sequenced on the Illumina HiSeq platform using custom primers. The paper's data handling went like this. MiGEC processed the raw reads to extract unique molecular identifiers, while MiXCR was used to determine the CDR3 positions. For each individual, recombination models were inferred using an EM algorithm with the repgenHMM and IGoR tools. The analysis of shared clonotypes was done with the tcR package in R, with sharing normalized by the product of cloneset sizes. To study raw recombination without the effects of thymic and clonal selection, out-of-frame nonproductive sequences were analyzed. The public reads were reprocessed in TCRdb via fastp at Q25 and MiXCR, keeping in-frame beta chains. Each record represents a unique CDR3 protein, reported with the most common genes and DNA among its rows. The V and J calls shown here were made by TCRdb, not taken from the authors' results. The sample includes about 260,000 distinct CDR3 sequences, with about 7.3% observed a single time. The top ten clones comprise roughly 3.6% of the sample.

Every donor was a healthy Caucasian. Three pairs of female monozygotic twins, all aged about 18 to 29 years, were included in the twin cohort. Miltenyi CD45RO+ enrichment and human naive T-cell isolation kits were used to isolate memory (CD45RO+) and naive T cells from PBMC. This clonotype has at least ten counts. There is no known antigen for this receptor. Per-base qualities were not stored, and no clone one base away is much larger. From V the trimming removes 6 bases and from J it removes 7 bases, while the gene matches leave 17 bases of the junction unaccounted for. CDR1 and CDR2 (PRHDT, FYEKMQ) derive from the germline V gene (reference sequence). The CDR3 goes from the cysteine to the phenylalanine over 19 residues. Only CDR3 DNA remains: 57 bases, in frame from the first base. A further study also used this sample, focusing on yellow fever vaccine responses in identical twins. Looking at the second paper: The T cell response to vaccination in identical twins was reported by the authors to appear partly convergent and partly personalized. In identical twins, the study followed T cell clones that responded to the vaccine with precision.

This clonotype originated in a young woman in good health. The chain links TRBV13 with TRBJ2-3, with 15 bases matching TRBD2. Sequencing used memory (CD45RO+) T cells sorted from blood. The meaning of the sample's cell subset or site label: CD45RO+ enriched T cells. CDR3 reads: CASRSDPGLAGGPENTQYF. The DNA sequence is TGTGCCAGCAGATCCGATCCTGGACTAGCGGGAGGGCCGGAGAATACGCAGTATTTT.